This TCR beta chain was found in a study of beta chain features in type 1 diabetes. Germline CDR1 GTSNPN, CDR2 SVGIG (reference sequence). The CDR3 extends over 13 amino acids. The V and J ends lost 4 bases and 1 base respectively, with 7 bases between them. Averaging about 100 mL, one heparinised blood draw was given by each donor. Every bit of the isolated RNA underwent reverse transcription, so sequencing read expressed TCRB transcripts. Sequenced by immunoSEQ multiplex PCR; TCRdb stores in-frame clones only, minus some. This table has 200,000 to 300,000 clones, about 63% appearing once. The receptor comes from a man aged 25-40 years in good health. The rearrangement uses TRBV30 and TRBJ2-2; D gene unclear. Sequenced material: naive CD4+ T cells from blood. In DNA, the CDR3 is TGTGCCTGGAAAGACTGGAACACCGGGGAGCTGTTTTTT. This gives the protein CAWKDWNTGELFF.